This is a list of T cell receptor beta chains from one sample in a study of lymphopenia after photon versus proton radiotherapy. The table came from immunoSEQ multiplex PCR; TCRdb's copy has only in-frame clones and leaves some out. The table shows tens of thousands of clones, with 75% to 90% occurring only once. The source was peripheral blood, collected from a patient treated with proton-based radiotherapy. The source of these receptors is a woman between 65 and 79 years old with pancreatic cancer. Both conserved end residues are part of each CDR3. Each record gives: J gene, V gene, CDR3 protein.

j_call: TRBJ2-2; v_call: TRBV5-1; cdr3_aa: CASSLLGPDVTGELFF
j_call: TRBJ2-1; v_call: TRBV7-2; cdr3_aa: CASSFRPNGANEQFF
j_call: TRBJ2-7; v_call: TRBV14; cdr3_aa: CASSRVAGGFPYEQYF
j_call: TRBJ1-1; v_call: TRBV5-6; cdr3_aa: CASSPGWGASTEAFF
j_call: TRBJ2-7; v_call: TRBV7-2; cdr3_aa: CASSFVANYEQYF
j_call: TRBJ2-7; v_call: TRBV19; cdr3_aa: CASSTTGDYEQYF
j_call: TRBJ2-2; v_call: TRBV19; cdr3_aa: CASSKPSTNTGELFF
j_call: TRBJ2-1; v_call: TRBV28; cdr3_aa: CASSVKGNEQFF
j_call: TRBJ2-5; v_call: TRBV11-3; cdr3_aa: CASSSSWAGKRFLETQYF
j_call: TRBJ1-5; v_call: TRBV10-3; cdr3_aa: CAISSGGSGNQPQHF
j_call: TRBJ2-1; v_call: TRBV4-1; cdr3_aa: CASSQVGDEQFF
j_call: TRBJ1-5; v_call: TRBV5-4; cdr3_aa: CASSLDGSNQPQHF
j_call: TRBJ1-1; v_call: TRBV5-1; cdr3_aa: CASSLQENTEAFF
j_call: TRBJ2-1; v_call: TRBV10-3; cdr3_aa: CAISEGTSGSKHEQFF
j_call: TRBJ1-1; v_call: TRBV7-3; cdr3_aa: CASSSSQGTEAFF
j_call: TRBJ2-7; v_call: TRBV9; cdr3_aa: CASTESPGSYEQYF
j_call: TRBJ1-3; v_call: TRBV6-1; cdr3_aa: CASSLDSYSGNTIYF
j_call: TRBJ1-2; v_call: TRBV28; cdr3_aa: CASSPAQPNYGYTF
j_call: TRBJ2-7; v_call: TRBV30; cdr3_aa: CAGGGDRNSYEQYF
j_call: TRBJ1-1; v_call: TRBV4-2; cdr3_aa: CASSPPSNTEAFF
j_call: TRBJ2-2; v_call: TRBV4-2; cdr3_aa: CASSQSDGSTGELFF
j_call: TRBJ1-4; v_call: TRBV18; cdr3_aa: CASSPTGGLANEKLFF